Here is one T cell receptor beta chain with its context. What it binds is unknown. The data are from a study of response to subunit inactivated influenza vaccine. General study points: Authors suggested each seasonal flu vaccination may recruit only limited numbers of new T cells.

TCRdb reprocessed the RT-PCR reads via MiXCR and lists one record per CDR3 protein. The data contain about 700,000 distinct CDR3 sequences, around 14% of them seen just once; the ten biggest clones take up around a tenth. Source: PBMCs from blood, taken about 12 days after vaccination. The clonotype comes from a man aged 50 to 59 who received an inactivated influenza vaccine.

CDR3 sequence reads: CASSSRLGGGPNTGELFF. The DNA of the CDR3 is TGTGCCAGTAGTTCGCGACTCGGGGGGGGACCCAACACCGGGGAGCTGTTTTTT. The chain has TRBV19 and TRBJ2-2, with 8 bases aligning to TRBD2. This CDR3 is built from 18 residues. Germline V gene data show CDR1 as LNHDA and CDR2 as SQIVND (reference sequence). J gave up 2 bases and V 5 bases, and 13 bases lay outside the gene matches.